The text below deals with one T cell receptor (beta chain). Its antigen is as yet unknown. The study ran its PCR with 60 Vbeta and 13 Jbeta primers. Measured with immunoSEQ multiplex PCR; TCRdb has only the in-frame clones, and not every one. The table records around 68,000 clones, around 72% of them present only once. These data originate in a study of cytomegalovirus exposure and HLA in healthy donors. About the study: Earlier, approximately 110 million unique TCR beta sequences were recovered from approximately 180 million T cells by an analysis.

Regarding the study as a whole: Near-uniform donor sequencing depth was presumed by presence/absence analyses. The study put 150 to 200 TCR beta chains on its list as cytomegalovirus-associated.

Germline V gene data show CDR1 as WNHNN and CDR2 as SYGVQD (reference sequence). The V and J ends lost 3 bases and 0 bases, in that order; junction bases with no gene match: 11. This CDR3 is 18 amino acids long. This TCR derives from a woman aged 25 to 39 in good health and CMV-seropositive. Source material: PBMCs. The chain employs TRBV10-1 and TRBJ2-3; the match to TRBD2 covers 8 bases. CDR3 loop: CASSESPGLGTSTDTQYF. CDR3 in DNA: TGCGCCAGCAGTGAATCGCCGGGACTAGGAACTAGCACAGATACGCAGTATTTT.